This T cell receptor beta chain was recorded in a study of blood T cells in healthy people across ages. Study-wide results and caveats: Leaving the PBMCs unsorted stopped any conclusive comparison of naive versus antigen-experienced cells.

A remark on this clonotype: No antigen is known for it.

The CDR3 runs 14 residues. Germline V CDR1 and CDR2: SGHRS, YFSETQ. The trim removed 4 bases at V and 5 bases at J, leaving 7 bases unmatched. Combining a sample-barcoded 5' primer with a J-beta primer mix, a second PCR ran for about 6 to 11 cycles. TCRdb recomputed calls from the 5' RACE reads with MiXCR, one row per CDR3 protein. The data contain fewer than 2,000,000 distinct CDR3 sequences, around 42% of them singletons. Sequenced: blood. The receptor comes from a human donor in good health. This rearrangement joins TRBV5-1 to TRBJ2-3, with 7 nucleotides matching TRBD1. The CDR3 coding sequence is TGCGCCAGCAGCCCATGGACAGGCCAAGATACGCAGTATTTT. Protein sequence: CASSPWTGQDTQYF.